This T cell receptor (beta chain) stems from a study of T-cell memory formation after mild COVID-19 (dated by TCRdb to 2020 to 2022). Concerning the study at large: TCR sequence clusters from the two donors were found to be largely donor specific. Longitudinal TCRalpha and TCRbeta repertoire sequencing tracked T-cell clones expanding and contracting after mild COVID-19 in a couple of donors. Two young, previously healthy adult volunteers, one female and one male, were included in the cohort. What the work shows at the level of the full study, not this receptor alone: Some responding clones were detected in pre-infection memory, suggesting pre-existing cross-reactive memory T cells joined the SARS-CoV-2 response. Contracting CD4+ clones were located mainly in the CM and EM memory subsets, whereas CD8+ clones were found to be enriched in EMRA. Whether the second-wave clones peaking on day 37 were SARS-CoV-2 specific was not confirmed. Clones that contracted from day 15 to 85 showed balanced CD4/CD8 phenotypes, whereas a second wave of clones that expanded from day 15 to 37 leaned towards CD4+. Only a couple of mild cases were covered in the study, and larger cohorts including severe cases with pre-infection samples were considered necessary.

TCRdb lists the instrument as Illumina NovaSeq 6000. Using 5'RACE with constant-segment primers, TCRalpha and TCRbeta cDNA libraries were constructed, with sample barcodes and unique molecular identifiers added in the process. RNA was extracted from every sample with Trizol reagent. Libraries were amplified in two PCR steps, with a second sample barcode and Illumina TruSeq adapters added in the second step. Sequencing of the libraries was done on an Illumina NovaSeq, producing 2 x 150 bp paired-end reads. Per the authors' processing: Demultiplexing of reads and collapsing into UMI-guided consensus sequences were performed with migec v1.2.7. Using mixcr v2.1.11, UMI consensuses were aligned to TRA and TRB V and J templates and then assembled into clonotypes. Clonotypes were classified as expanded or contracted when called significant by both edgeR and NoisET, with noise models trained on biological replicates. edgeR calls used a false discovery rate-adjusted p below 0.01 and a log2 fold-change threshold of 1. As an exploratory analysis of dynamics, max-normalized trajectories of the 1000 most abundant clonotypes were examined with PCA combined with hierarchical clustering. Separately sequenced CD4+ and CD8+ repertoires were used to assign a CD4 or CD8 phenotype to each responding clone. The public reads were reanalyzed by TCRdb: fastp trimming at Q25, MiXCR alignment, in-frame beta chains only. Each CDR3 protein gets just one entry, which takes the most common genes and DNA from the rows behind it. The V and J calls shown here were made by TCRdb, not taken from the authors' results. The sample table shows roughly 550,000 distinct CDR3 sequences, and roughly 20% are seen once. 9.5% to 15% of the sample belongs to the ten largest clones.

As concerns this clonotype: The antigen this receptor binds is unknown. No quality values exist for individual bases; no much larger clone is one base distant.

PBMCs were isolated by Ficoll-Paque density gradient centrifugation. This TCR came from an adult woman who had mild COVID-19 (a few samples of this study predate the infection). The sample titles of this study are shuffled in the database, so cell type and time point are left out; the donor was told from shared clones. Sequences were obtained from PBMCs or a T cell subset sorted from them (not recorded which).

CDR3 reads: CATSGRDRDTGELFF. The nucleotide sequence reads TGTGCCACCAGTGGTCGGGACCGAGACACCGGGGAGCTGTTTTTT. The chain links TRBV24-1 with TRBJ2-2, with the D gene possibly TRBD1 or TRBD2, each one fitting 5 bases. Looking up the germline V gene yields CDR1 KGHDR and CDR2 SFDVKD. Including cysteine and phenylalanine, the CDR3 has 15 amino acids. The DNA shown is the 45-base CDR3, in frame from base 1. At the junction V is shortened by 5 bases and J by 3 bases, with 12 bases in between.